This T cell receptor beta chain originates from a study of CD8 T cells in ankylosing spondylitis. Germline V gene sequence: CDR1 SGDLS, CDR2 YYNGEE. This CDR3 is built from 13 residues. V lost 2 bases and J lost 10, with 10 bases in between. Researchers built TCR beta libraries using quantitative 5'-RACE with molecular barcodes. Via MiXCR, TCRdb re-called the 5' RACE reads, giving one row per CDR3 protein. The table has under 300,000 distinct CDR3 sequences, roughly a tenth seen once. This clonotype was found many times. The sequence came from a male donor with ankylosing spondylitis or in good health (not recorded which). The sample taken for sequencing was blood, either unsorted or a sorted T cell fraction (not recorded which). The chain combines TRBV9 with TRBJ1-6; no definite D call. The CDR3 sequence: CASSVYEGSPLHF. CDR3 sequence (DNA): TGTGCCAGCAGCGTTTATGAAGGCTCACCCCTCCACTTT.